A selection of T cell receptor beta chains follows, all from one sample in a study of Ad26.COV2.S vaccination and SARS-CoV-2 variants. Clones were sequenced by immunoSEQ multiplex PCR, and TCRdb holds only the in-frame ones, with some missing. The table lists approximately 460,000 clones, 80% to 90% of them singletons. The material was peripheral blood, obtained in a trial of Ad26.COV2.S vaccine versus placebo. The origin of the receptors is a person aged 18-60 years who received the Ad26.COV2.S COVID-19 vaccine or a placebo. Each CDR3 is given without its conserved first and last residue. Each record gives: V gene, J gene, CDR3 protein.

TRBV27	TRBJ1-1	ASRLQGNTEAF
TRBV9	TRBJ2-7	ASSSSASGSAEQY
TRBV27	TRBJ1-2	ASRPGATGGYT
TRBV29-1	TRBJ1-2	SVEQPGRTYGYT
TRBV20-1	TRBJ2-7	SASGGLAAPYEQY
TRBV2	TRBJ2-4	ASFGFLLGKNIQY
TRBV5-1	TRBJ1-4	ASSLASGAVEKLF
TRBV10-2	TRBJ1-1	ASGQANTEAF
TRBV2	TRBJ1-2	ASSWGQVNYGYT
TRBV30	TRBJ1-1	AWTPQHFTEAF
TRBV2	TRBJ1-2	AGLRDRGGGYGYT
TRBV6-5	TRBJ2-4	ASSYRGRVAKNIQY
TRBV6-6	TRBJ1-2	ASSYSTGANYGYT
TRBV12-5	TRBJ2-1	ASGLVLGSSYNEQF
TRBV3-1/TRBV3-2	TRBJ1-1	ASSQFDTEAF
TRBV28	TRBJ1-3	ASSRDRVGNTIY
TRBV5-8	TRBJ1-3	ASSRRSGSGNTIY
TRBV29-1	TRBJ2-1	SKGQGIGNEQF
TRBV7-2	TRBJ2-3	ASSLRGADTQY
TRBV10-3	TRBJ2-5	AISRGLAQRGPSETQY
TRBV24-1	TRBJ1-4	ATSDQNRPGNEKLF
TRBV28	TRBJ2-7	ASSSPRASGTYEQY